Listed here are 29 T cell receptor beta chains from one sample, sequenced in a study of CD4+ T cells in melanoma. The method was immunoSEQ multiplex PCR; TCRdb's version includes in-frame clones alone and lacks a portion of them. Seen here are roughly 10,000 clones, approximately 68% observed once, and the top ten hold around 15%. The sample consisted of cells from a culture (not recorded whether cultured in vitro). The receptor source for this set is a human donor with melanoma.

On this clone: One end of the junction is discordant with germline, which a read error may explain. The V gene is TRBV9, the J gene TRBJ1-2; possibly TRBD1 for D (6 bases). Germline V lookup: CDR1 SGDLS, CDR2 YYNGEE. This CDR3 has 11 residues. Here the CDR3 DNA reads TGTGCCAGCAGCCTCCACAGGGAACTTGAATTC. Residues: CASSLHRELEF. Supplemented by reference TRBV9 and TRBJ1-2, the full variable domain reads DSGVTQTPKHLITATGQRVTLRCSPRSGDLSVYWYQQSLDQGLQFLIQYYNGEERAKGNILERFSAQQFPDLHSELNLSSLELGDSALYFCASSLHRELEFGSGTRLTVV.

The chain recombines TRBV19 with TRBJ2-3; 9 bases match TRBD2. The CDR3 loop spans 15 amino acids. V was clipped by 5 bases and J by 4 bases; unmatched bases: 7. The germline gives CDR1 LNHDA, CDR2 SQIVND (reference sequence). The CDR3 DNA reads as TGTGCCAGTAGTTTCTCACTAGCGGGTGCAGATACGCAGTATTTT. It yields the protein CASSFSLAGADTQYF.

The V call is TRBV7-9, the J call TRBJ2-6; a possible D gene is TRBD1 (5 bases). The CDR3 loop spans 15 amino acids. Trimming cost V 4 bases and J 3 bases, with 10 bases left between them. Germline V gene lookup returns CDR1 SEHNR and CDR2 FQNEAQ (reference sequence). The chain's CDR3 is CASSSRVGGANVLTF. The CDR3, as DNA: TGTGCCAGCAGCTCCAGGGTAGGTGGGGCCAACGTCCTGACTTTC.

CDR3 nucleotide sequence: TGTGCCAGCAGCTTAACAGGGGGGGGCTCATACGAGCAGTACTTC. Its protein is CASSLTGGGSYEQYF. The chain combines TRBV7-3 with TRBJ2-7; TRBD2 is a possible D gene (7 bases). The CDR3 sequence is 15 residues long. Per the germline V gene, CDR1 is SGHTA and CDR2 is FQGTGA. V was shortened by 0 bases and J by 4 bases, with 13 bases between the two germline ends.

The chain carries TRBV4-1 and TRBJ1-1, with 7 bases aligning to TRBD1. The CDR3 loop spans 13 amino acids. J lost 12 bases, V lost 1 base, and 8 bases had no gene match. Germline CDR1 MGHRA, CDR2 YSYEKL. CDR3 amino acids: CASSQADRDRTFF. CDR3 coding DNA: TGCGCCAGCAGCCAAGCTGACAGGGATAGGACTTTCTTT.

CDR3 region: CASSIGLAGYETQYF. The DNA of the CDR3 is TGTGCCAGTAGTATCGGGCTAGCGGGGTACGAGACCCAGTACTTC. This chain uses TRBV19 with TRBJ2-5; 9 bases align to TRBD2. The junction had 7 bases not matched to a gene; V was cut back by 3 bases and J by 5 bases. Germline V lookup: CDR1 LNHDA, CDR2 SQIVND (reference sequence). The CDR3 sequence is 15 residues long.

The J gene is TRBJ1-5, the V gene TRBV2; tentative D call: TRBD1 (6 bases). V lost 6 bases, J lost 2 bases, and 14 bases lay in between. This CDR3 region has 15 residues. Germline CDR1 and CDR2: SNHLY and FYNNEI. The CDR3 reads CASRTGGGGNQPQHF. The CDR3 nucleotides read TGTGCCAGCAGAACGGGAGGGGGAGGCAATCAGCCCCAGCATTTT.

This chain links TRBV19 with TRBJ1-4; D ambiguous. Germline loops: CDR1 LNHDA, CDR2 SQIVND (reference sequence). Trimming took 4 bases from V and 13 from J, leaving 19 bases between them. There are 14 residues in the CDR3. The CDR3 coding sequence is TGTGCCAGTAGTAGGTCAGCGGAAGCCGGTAGACTGTTTTTT. It codes for CASSRSAEAGRLFF.

The chain has TRBV15 and TRBJ1-3; D may be TRBD1 (5 bases). With 0 bases removed from V and 5 bases from J, the gap between germline ends came to 14 bases. The CDR3 is 16 amino acids. Germline V gene data show CDR1 as LNHNV and CDR2 as YYDKDF (reference sequence). DNA of the CDR3: TGTGCCACCAGCAGAGATCCTGGGGGGAGTCGAAACACCATATATTTT. It is translated as CATSRDPGGSRNTIYF.

The J gene is TRBJ2-2, the V gene TRBV9, with 7 bases matching TRBD1. V shed 3 bases and J 5 bases; nucleotides not matched to a gene: 10. CDR3 length equals 16 residues. Germline V gives CDR1 SGDLS, CDR2 YYNGEE. CDR3: CASSAGQATGTGELFF. The CDR3 DNA follows: TGTGCCAGCAGCGCCGGACAGGCCACAGGTACCGGGGAGCTGTTTTTT.

This chain links TRBV4-1 with TRBJ1-2; D unresolved. Germline assignment: CDR1 MGHRA and CDR2 YSYEKL. CDR3 size: 12 residues. V dropped 6 bases and J dropped 4 bases, with 9 bases sitting between them. DNA of the CDR3: TGCGCCAGCAGTCAAAGTTCCTATGGCTACACCTTC. Translating gives CASSQSSYGYTF.

This clone was detected a few times. This CDR3 reads CASHEGGVLQPQHF. CDR3 nucleotides: TGTGCCAGCCATGAGGGGGGCGTTTTGCAGCCCCAGCATTTT. The chain employs TRBV6-1 and TRBJ1-5, with D maybe TRBD1 (6 bases). V was cut by 8 bases and J by 7 bases, with 18 bases left in between. Germline V lookup: CDR1 MNHNS, CDR2 SASEGT. The CDR3 covers 14 residues.

V and J are TRBV7-8 and TRBJ2-7; unclear D gene. The CDR3 has 14 residues. CDR1 and CDR2 (germline): SGHVS, FQNEAQ. V dropped 1 base and J dropped 3 bases, with 10 bases sitting between them. CDR3 coding DNA: TGTGCCAGCAGCTTAGGCCCCACGGTCTACGAGCAGTACTTC. Translating gives CASSLGPTVYEQYF.

This clone was seen a handful of times. The V and J genes are TRBV19 and TRBJ2-7; tentatively, D is TRBD1 (5 bases). CDR3 size: 13 residues. Trimming cost V 3 bases and J 3 bases, with 9 bases left between them. CDR1 and CDR2 (germline): LNHDA, SQIVND (reference sequence). CDR3 amino acids: CASSIDRLYEQYF. In DNA, the CDR3 is TGTGCCAGTAGTATCGACAGACTCTACGAGCAGTACTTC.

The chain carries TRBV4-1 and TRBJ1-2; TRBD1 aligns across 12 bases. V shed 3 bases and J 6 bases; nucleotides not matched to a gene: 8. CDR1 MGHRA and CDR2 YSYEKL come from the germline V gene. There are 16 residues in the CDR3. The CDR3 nucleotides are TGCGCCAGCAGCCAGCCCCTACGGGACAGGGGGCATGGCTACACCTTC. Encoded protein: CASSQPLRDRGHGYTF.

Only one count was recorded for this clone. The chain recombines TRBV5-1 with TRBJ1-6, with 10 bases lining up with TRBD1. The germline gives CDR1 SGHRS, CDR2 YFSETQ. The CDR3 has 15 residues. J gave up 10 bases and V 7 bases, and 11 bases lay outside the gene matches. CDR3 amino acids: CASSFLGQGMSPLHF. CDR3 bases: TGCGCCAGCTCTTTTTTGGGACAGGGGATGTCACCCCTCCACTTT.

The chain has TRBV4-2 and TRBJ1-2; D unclear. Germline V lookup: CDR1 LGHNA, CDR2 YNFKEQ. The CDR3 runs 14 residues. V lost 0 bases and J lost 4, with 9 bases in between. CDR3: CASSQDTGPYGYTF. CDR3 DNA sequence: TGTGCCAGCAGCCAAGATACCGGCCCCTATGGCTACACCTTC.

There are a few counts of this clone. The chain links TRBV6-1 to TRBJ2-3; D unclear. The CDR3 has 14 residues. Per the germline V gene, CDR1 is MNHNS and CDR2 is SASEGT. V lost 3 bases, J lost 4 bases, and 11 bases lay in between. Written as DNA, the CDR3 is TGTGCCAGCAGTGACGGTGCGGTCGCAGATACGCAGTATTTT. Translating gives CASSDGAVADTQYF.

The chain couples TRBV7-9 to TRBJ1-4, with D possibly matching TRBD1 (5 bases). V lost 5 bases to trimming and J lost 11 bases, with 30 bases between them. The CDR3 extends over 18 amino acids. Germline CDR1 and CDR2: SEHNR and FQNEAQ (reference sequence). CDR3 DNA sequence: TGTGCCAGCAGCCCATGGCCTCCCCAGGGAGGGGAGTTAGAGAAACTGTTTTTT. It specifies CASSPWPPQGGELEKLFF.

The chain carries TRBV11-1 and TRBJ2-3; 10 positions match TRBD1. V shed 5 bases and J 3 bases; nucleotides not matched to a gene: 5. This CDR3 comprises 15 residues. The germline CDR1 and CDR2 sequences are SGHAT and FQDESV (reference sequence). For the CDR3, the DNA is TGTGCCAGCAGCCAAGACAGGGGGCGGACAGATACGCAGTATTTT. It is translated as CASSQDRGRTDTQYF. The full variable domain, with the rest looked up from reference TRBV11-1 and TRBJ2-3, is EAEVAQSPRYKITEKSQAVAFWCDPISGHATLYWYRQILGQGPELLVQFQDESVVDDSQLPKDRFSAERLKGVDSTLKIQPAELGDSAMYLCASSQDRGRTDTQYFGPGTRLTVL.

The rearrangement links TRBV19 to TRBJ1-5; tentatively, D is TRBD1 (5 bases). V was shortened by 10 bases and J by 7 bases, with 23 bases between the two germline ends. Germline CDR1 LNHDA, CDR2 SQIVND (reference sequence). This CDR3 contains 15 residues. The CDR3 is CATTRAAGTGQPQHF. In DNA, the CDR3 is TGTGCCACCACGCGCGCGGCAGGGACTGGGCAGCCCCAGCATTTT.

The chain is built from TRBV19 and TRBJ2-7, with 8 bases lining up with TRBD1. CDR3 length equals 16 residues. Germline V gene sequence: CDR1 LNHDA, CDR2 SQIVND (reference sequence). After removal of 4 bases from V and 1 base from J, the junction contained 9 bases not matched to a gene. CDR3 protein: CASSRSGGVNSYEQYF. DNA for the CDR3: TGTGCCAGTAGTAGGTCAGGGGGCGTAAATTCCTACGAGCAGTACTTC.

This clone has only one observation. The chain joins TRBV18 to TRBJ2-1; 10 nucleotides line up with TRBD2. The CDR3 spans 17 residues. Germline V CDR1 and CDR2: KGHSH, LQKENI. The trim removed 1 base at V and 6 bases at J, leaving 9 bases unmatched. The CDR3 spells CASSPLQAGGLANEQFF. Written as DNA, the CDR3 is TGTGCCAGCTCACCACTACAAGCGGGGGGGCTTGCCAATGAGCAGTTCTTC.

The chain links TRBV4-1 to TRBJ1-5, with 11 bases that match TRBD1. V shed 0 bases and J 4 bases; nucleotides not matched to a gene: 20. The CDR3 runs to 22 residues. The germline CDR1 and CDR2 sequences are MGHRA and YSYEKL. The CDR3 region has the DNA TGCGCCAGCAGCCAAGAGCCTAAGCTCGGGACAGGGGGGAAGATCATAAATCAGCCCCAGCATTTT. Its translation: CASSQEPKLGTGGKIINQPQHF.

This clone is a singleton in its sample. J is TRBJ2-5 and V is TRBV4-1; D call uncertain. Between the trimmed V and J ends, which lost 3 bases and 4 bases, there was a span of 9 bases. CDR3 length: 13 residues. The V gene's germline CDR1 is MGHRA and CDR2 YSYEKL. This CDR3 reads CASSHPGRETQYF. The CDR3 DNA reads as TGCGCCAGCAGCCATCCCGGGCGAGAGACCCAGTACTTC.

This rearrangement joins TRBV2 to TRBJ2-7, with D uncertain. V was clipped by 5 bases and J by 2 bases, with 13 bases between them. Germline V gives CDR1 SNHLY, CDR2 FYNNEI. CDR3 length: 14 residues. This CDR3 reads CASSTPTETYEQYF. CDR3 bases: TGTGCCAGCAGTACCCCAACAGAGACCTACGAGCAGTACTTC. Full variable domain (rest looked up from reference TRBV2 and TRBJ2-7): EPEVTQTPSHQVTQMGQEVILRCVPISNHLYFYWYRQILGQKVEFLVSFYNNEISEKSEIFDDQFSVERPDGSNFTLKIRSTKLEDSAMYFCASSTPTETYEQYFGPGTRLTVT.

Written as DNA, the CDR3 is TGTGCCAGCAGAGTTACGTACAGTCCGGGAAACACCATATATTTT. This gives the protein CASRVTYSPGNTIYF. The gene calls are TRBV6-6 and TRBJ1-3; D call uncertain. Germline CDR1 reads MNHNY; CDR2 reads SVGAGI (reference sequence). V shed 6 bases and J shed 4 bases, with 16 bases lying between them. The CDR3 runs 15 residues.

The V call is TRBV6-5, the J call TRBJ2-7, with TRBD2 matching over 10 bases. Unmatched junction bases numbered 4, after V lost 6 bases and J lost 2 bases. The length of the CDR3 is 14 residues. Germline V gives CDR1 MNHEY, CDR2 SVGAGI. The CDR3 bases are TGTGCCAGCAGGGCGAGCGGGGGGGCCTACGAGCAGTACTTC. This codes for CASRASGGAYEQYF.

The rearrangement uses TRBV18 and TRBJ2-2; D is possibly TRBD1 (5 bases). CDR3 length: 17 residues. Germline assignment: CDR1 KGHSH and CDR2 LQKENI. Trimming pared 1 base from V and 6 bases from J, leaving 18 bases between. Written as DNA, the CDR3 is TGTGCCAGCTCACCACAATCGCTAGGTGGGGCCGCCGGGGAGCTGTTTTTT. This gives the protein CASSPQSLGGAAGELFF.